The clone carrying this TCR beta chain showed up just a few times. Antigen: not known. This entry is derived from a study of cytotoxic CD8 clonotypes in ibrutinib-treated CLL. Study context: Partial response was seen in roughly 24 patients and complete response in 2; after median roughly 66 months, approximately 15 stayed remitted, around 12 progressed. Study findings and constraints: Different sampling times were used for sustained-remission and progressing patients. Public clonotypes were uncommon and contracted or stayed stable on treatment.

This table comes from immunoSEQ multiplex PCR, and its TCRdb copy is limited to in-frame clones, with some not included. The sample has tens of thousands of clones, 45% to 50% seen once. This CDR3 contains 14 residues. Trimming left V 8 bases short and J 0 bases short, with 11 bases between. CDR1 and CDR2 from the germline V gene are SEHNR and FQNEAQ (reference sequence). This sample comprised PBMCs, obtained before ibrutinib treatment. This clonotype was obtained from a human donor with chronic lymphocytic leukemia. The chain has TRBV7-9 and TRBJ1-3; D is undetermined. The CDR3 here is CASSWGYSGNTIYF. Here the CDR3 DNA reads TGTGCCAGCTCTTGGGGTTACTCTGGAAACACCATATATTTT. The full variable domain, its missing parts supplied by reference TRBV7-9 and TRBJ1-3, is DTGVSQNPRHKITKRGQNVTFRCDPISEHNRLYWYRQTLGQGPEFLTYFQNEAQLEKSRLLSDRFSAERPKGSFSTLEIQRTEQGDSAMYLCASSWGYSGNTIYFGEGSWLTVV.